The entry below gives a single T cell receptor (beta chain) sequence along with its context. This entry belongs to a study of shared clonotypes between healthy human individuals. The germline CDR1 and CDR2 sequences are SGDLS and YYNGEE. V was cut by 4 bases and J by 1 base, with 12 bases left in between. This CDR3 comprises 15 residues. Profiling relied on immunoSEQ multiplex PCR, and the TCRdb table lists in-frame clones only, not all of them. Of 1.6 million or so clones detected, approximately 96% appear once; the ten largest clones hold roughly 1.2%. The chain carries TRBV9 and TRBJ1-5, with D tentatively TRBD1 (6 bases). Sequences were obtained from naive CD4+ T cells sorted from blood. Specified subset: CD45RA+ positively selected. This receptor was taken from a man aged 30-40 years in good health. The CDR3 coding sequence is TGTGCCAGCAGCCCCCTGGGGGCGAGCAATCAGCCCCAGCATTTT. Encoded protein: CASSPLGASNQPQHF.